Listed below are T cell receptor beta chains from one sample, sequenced in a study of blood T cell repertoires in COVID-19. Clones were read by immunoSEQ multiplex PCR, and TCRdb kept only the in-frame ones, dropping some. Altogether 90,000 to 100,000 clones are present, about 84% being singletons, with the ten largest covering less than 4.5%. Sequenced material: peripheral blood. The receptors stem from a man aged 55 to 70 with acute or convalescent COVID-19. Each CDR3 is given with its conserved first and last residue. A D gene is named only where the DNA matches it firmly. The size of a clone is reported for some rows only, either as once, few or many, or as a class for expanded clones.

J gene,clone size,V gene,D gene,CDR3 protein,CDR3 DNA
TRBJ2-1,NA,TRBV6-6,NA,CASSYGRIAPDNEQFF,TGTGCCAGCAGTTACGGCAGAATAGCCCCTGACAATGAGCAGTTCTTC
TRBJ2-1,once,TRBV28,TRBD2,CASGLSGRPYNEQFF,TGTGCCAGCGGCCTTAGCGGGAGACCTTACAATGAGCAGTTCTTC
TRBJ1-2,few,TRBV6-2/TRBV6-3,NA,CASSYSPGIGYTF,TGTGCCAGCAGTTACTCGCCGGGGATCGGCTACACCTTC
TRBJ2-1,NA,TRBV28,TRBD1,CASSKTGQVYNEQFF,TGTGCCAGCAGCAAGACGGGACAGGTCTACAATGAGCAGTTCTTC
TRBJ1-1,few,TRBV18,NA,CASLRNRDTEAFF,TGTGCCAGCTTAAGGAACAGGGACACTGAAGCTTTCTTT
TRBJ1-6,NA,TRBV28,NA,CASSLSFGGNSPLHF,TGTGCCAGCAGTTTATCGTTCGGGGGTAATTCACCCCTCCACTTT
TRBJ2-2,NA,TRBV12-3/TRBV12-4,NA,CASSFGAAELFF,TGTGCCAGCAGTTTTGGGGCAGCGGAGCTGTTTTTT
TRBJ1-1,few,TRBV19,TRBD1,CASTRDRVTEAFF,TGTGCCAGTACAAGGGACAGGGTTACTGAAGCTTTCTTT
TRBJ2-1,NA,TRBV4-3,TRBD2,CASSQGGLARGEQFF,TGCGCCAGCAGCCAAGGGGGACTAGCTCGGGGTGAGCAGTTCTTC
TRBJ1-2,NA,TRBV5-1,NA,CASSLSTGNIYGYTF,TGCGCCAGCAGCCTATCCACAGGCAACATCTATGGCTACACCTTC
TRBJ2-2,NA,TRBV6-2/TRBV6-3,NA,CASSYRANTGELFF,TGTGCCAGCAGTTACCGGGCGAACACCGGGGAGCTGTTTTTT
TRBJ2-3,few,TRBV3-1/TRBV3-2,NA,CASSQGSGSTDTQYF,TGTGCCAGCAGCCAAGGAAGCGGATCCACAGATACGCAGTATTTT
TRBJ1-2,NA,TRBV7-8,NA,CASRVGLGDFYGYTF,TGTGCCAGCAGAGTTGGGTTAGGGGATTTCTATGGCTACACCTTC
TRBJ2-1,NA,TRBV10-1,NA,CASSDHKAGVYNEQFF,TGCGCCAGCAGTGACCACAAGGCCGGGGTTTACAATGAGCAGTTCTTC
TRBJ1-2,NA,TRBV24-1,NA,CATSDTGGSYGYTF,TGTGCCACCAGTGATACGGGGGGTAGCTATGGCTACACCTTC
TRBJ1-2,NA,TRBV9,TRBD1,CASSVDPRTGEGLTGYTF,TGTGCCAGCAGCGTAGATCCCAGGACAGGGGAAGGTTTAACGGGCTACACCTTC
TRBJ1-1,NA,TRBV4-1,TRBD1,CASSQVNRGVGNTEAFF,TGCGCCAGCAGCCAGGTAAACAGGGGTGTTGGGAACACTGAAGCTTTCTTT
TRBJ1-2,NA,TRBV20-1,TRBD1,CSASGQGFSYTF,TGCAGTGCTAGTGGACAGGGTTTTAGCTACACCTTC
TRBJ2-1,NA,TRBV18,NA,CASSPLISSYNEQFF,TGTGCCAGCTCACCACTTATTTCCTCCTACAATGAGCAGTTCTTC
TRBJ1-6,NA,TRBV18,NA,CASSPLGDYSPLHF,TGTGCCAGCTCACCACTTGGAGATTATTCACCCCTCCACTTT
TRBJ2-5,NA,TRBV2,NA,CASSEVGSVETQYF,TGTGCCAGCAGTGAAGTTGGTAGCGTGGAGACCCAGTACTTC
TRBJ2-1,NA,TRBV19,TRBD1,CASSIGTGYNEQFF,TGTGCCAGTAGTATCGGGACAGGTTACAATGAGCAGTTCTTC
TRBJ2-2,NA,TRBV12-5,TRBD2,CASGLVRERGIRNTGELFF,TGTGCTAGTGGTTTGGTAAGGGAGCGGGGTATTAGGAACACCGGGGAGCTGTTTTTT
TRBJ2-7,NA,TRBV5-1,TRBD2,CASSPGLAGAYEQYF,TGCGCCAGCAGCCCAGGACTAGCGGGAGCCTACGAGCAGTACTTC
TRBJ1-2,few,TRBV3-1/TRBV3-2,TRBD1,CASSPEQGSYGYTF,TGTGCCAGCAGCCCCGAACAGGGGTCCTATGGCTACACCTTC
TRBJ1-2,NA,TRBV28,NA,CASSPRQRRTYGYTF,TGTGCCAGCAGTCCCCGACAGAGACGGACCTATGGCTACACCTTC
TRBJ1-5,once,TRBV19,NA,CASSITSGELQPQHF,TGTGCCAGTAGTATCACGTCGGGGGAGCTTCAGCCCCAGCATTTT
TRBJ1-1,NA,TRBV7-9,TRBD1,CASSLLQGATEAFF,TGTGCCAGCAGCTTATTACAGGGGGCCACTGAAGCTTTCTTT
TRBJ1-4,NA,TRBV5-8,TRBD1,CASSLGDRAANEKLFF,TGTGCCAGCAGCTTGGGGGACAGGGCGGCTAATGAAAAACTGTTTTTT
TRBJ2-6,few,TRBV3-1/TRBV3-2,TRBD1,CASSPGTGVGGANVLTF,TGTGCCAGCAGCCCCGGGACAGGGGTAGGGGGGGCCAACGTCCTGACTTTC
TRBJ2-2,NA,TRBV24-1,NA,CATSGKDRGGAGELFF,TGTGCCACCAGTGGAAAAGACAGGGGAGGGGCCGGGGAGCTGTTTTTT
TRBJ1-5,few,TRBV18,NA,CASSPSAGTQAQPQHF,TGTGCCAGCTCACCATCGGCAGGGACTCAGGCTCAGCCCCAGCATTTT
TRBJ2-3,NA,TRBV9,NA,CASSPDSQRAQYF,TGTGCCAGCAGCCCAGACTCTCAACGGGCGCAGTATTTT
TRBJ2-7,NA,TRBV24-1,TRBD2,CARSPILAEDLGEQYF,TGTGCCCGTTCGCCAATTCTAGCGGAAGATCTCGGTGAGCAGTACTTC
TRBJ2-3,NA,TRBV5-4,TRBD2,CASSSGAGSLTDTQYF,TGTGCCAGCAGCTCAGGAGCGGGGAGTCTCACAGATACGCAGTATTTT
TRBJ1-5,few,TRBV19,TRBD1,CASLAGTGGFYGNQPQHF,TGTGCCAGTCTCGCCGGGACAGGGGGCTTCTATGGGAATCAGCCCCAGCATTTT
TRBJ1-3,NA,TRBV23-1,TRBD1,CATLRDRDASHSGNTIYF,TGCGCCACCCTCCGGGACAGGGATGCGAGTCACTCTGGAAACACCATATATTTT
TRBJ1-2,once,TRBV27,TRBD1,CASSPGTGAYGYTF,TGTGCCAGCAGTCCCGGGACAGGGGCCTATGGCTACACCTTC
TRBJ2-1,NA,TRBV7-2,NA,CASNYPSRSYNEQFF,TGTGCCAGCAACTACCCCTCACGATCCTACAATGAGCAGTTCTTC
TRBJ2-1,NA,TRBV7-2,NA,CASSLQLSSYNEQFF,TGTGCCAGCAGCCTACAGCTGTCCTCCTACAATGAGCAGTTCTTC
TRBJ2-5,NA,TRBV5-1,TRBD1,CASSLQGARGEETQYF,TGCGCCAGCAGCTTACAGGGGGCGCGTGGGGAAGAGACCCAGTACTTC
TRBJ1-6,NA,TRBV25-1,NA,CASSEMGAHPSPLHF,TGTGCCAGCAGTGAAATGGGGGCGCATCCTTCACCCCTCCACTTT
TRBJ2-1,NA,TRBV6-6,TRBD2,CASNPGGAGEQFF,TGTGCCTCCAACCCCGGGGGGGCCGGTGAGCAGTTCTTC
TRBJ2-7,NA,TRBV18,NA,CASSPPSGFPYEQYF,TGTGCCAGCTCACCACCGAGCGGTTTTCCCTACGAGCAGTACTTC
TRBJ2-7,once,TRBV12-3/TRBV12-4,NA,CASSPGQTYEQYF,TGTGCCAGCAGTCCCGGACAGACCTACGAGCAGTACTTC
TRBJ1-2,many,TRBV19,TRBD1,CASSIPDREGYGYTF,TGTGCCAGTAGTATCCCTGACAGGGAAGGGTATGGCTACACCTTC
TRBJ1-3,NA,TRBV7-2,NA,CASSLAAPNVPGNTIYF,TGTGCCAGCAGCTTAGCGGCCCCGAATGTCCCTGGAAACACCATATATTTT
TRBJ1-5,NA,TRBV30,TRBD1,CAWSVQTGVSNQPQHF,TGTGCCTGGAGTGTACAGACAGGGGTTTCCAATCAGCCCCAGCATTTT
TRBJ1-2,NA,TRBV5-1,TRBD1,CASSIPGQGAYGYTF,TGCGCCAGCAGCATCCCGGGACAGGGGGCCTATGGCTACACCTTC
TRBJ2-3,NA,TRBV4-3,NA,CASSQRAQEPDTQYF,TGCGCCAGCAGCCAAAGAGCACAGGAGCCAGATACGCAGTATTTT
TRBJ2-7,medium-sized,TRBV7-2,NA,CASSPTAYEQYF,TGTGCCAGCAGCCCGACAGCCTACGAGCAGTACTTC
TRBJ2-1,NA,TRBV6-5,NA,CASSYSSGGANNEQFF,TGTGCCAGCAGTTACTCGAGCGGCGGAGCTAACAATGAGCAGTTCTTC
TRBJ2-5,NA,TRBV13,TRBD1,CASSAPGTGGIETQYF,TGTGCCAGCAGCGCCCCCGGGACAGGGGGGATTGAGACCCAGTACTTC
TRBJ2-7,few,TRBV10-3,TRBD2,CAIRSFGTTSYEQYF,TGTGCCATCAGGAGCTTCGGGACTACCTCCTACGAGCAGTACTTC
TRBJ2-3,NA,TRBV11-3,NA,CASSFRASASTDTQYF,TGTGCCAGCAGCTTTAGGGCTAGCGCAAGCACAGATACGCAGTATTTT